These 27 T cell receptor beta chains were sequenced from one sample in a study of shared clonotypes between healthy human individuals. Produced via immunoSEQ multiplex PCR; TCRdb's table is partial and in-frame only. The repertoire has 470,000 or so clones, 78% of them found once; the top ten carry around 12%. Sequences were obtained from PBMCs. Receptor source: a woman aged 40 to 50 in good health. Some clones in this sample may be carry-over from other donors' samples.

This clone was found once. The chain employs TRBV30 and TRBJ2-3; a possible D gene is TRBD2 (5 bases). Germline V gene data show CDR1 as GTSNPN and CDR2 as SVGIG (reference sequence). This CDR3 has 15 amino acids. The V and J ends lost 0 bases and 4 bases respectively, with 14 bases between them. The CDR3 spells CAWSVRGRGSDTQYF. CDR3 DNA sequence: TGTGCCTGGAGTGTACGGGGAAGAGGCTCAGATACGCAGTATTTT.

The chain has TRBV5-4 and TRBJ2-7; 8 positions agree with TRBD2. The CDR3 runs to 14 residues. Trimming cost V 4 bases and J 0 bases; bases outside gene matches: 3. Per the germline V gene, CDR1 is SGHNT and CDR2 is YYREEE (reference sequence). In DNA form, the CDR3 reads TGTGCCAGCAGCATTAGCGGGGTCTCCTACGAGCAGTACTTC. It specifies CASSISGVSYEQYF.

The chain couples TRBV6-1 to TRBJ2-7, with 9 bases fitting TRBD1. Looked up from germline, CDR1 is MNHNS and CDR2 is SASEGT. CDR3 length: 13 amino acids. V was clipped by 6 bases and J by 4 bases; unmatched bases: 4. This CDR3 reads CASSGDRDYEQYF. CDR3 bases: TGTGCCAGCAGCGGGGACAGGGATTACGAGCAGTACTTC.

The chain couples TRBV6-1 to TRBJ2-7; D call uncertain. Germline V CDR1 and CDR2: MNHNS, SASEGT. The CDR3 sequence is 12 residues long. With 5 bases removed from V and 2 bases from J, the gap between germline ends came to 7 bases. The CDR3 coding sequence is TGTGCCAGCAGTCCTAGGACCTACGAGCAGTACTTC. Translating it yields CASSPRTYEQYF.

This chain links TRBV18 with TRBJ1-5; maybe TRBD1 (5 bases). Germline V lookup: CDR1 KGHSH, CDR2 LQKENI. V was clipped by 3 bases and J by 5 bases, with 8 bases between them. The CDR3 runs 13 residues. The CDR3 sequence: CASSPGPYQPQHF. DNA of the CDR3: TGTGCCAGCTCACCGGGGCCTTATCAGCCCCAGCATTTT. Variable domain in full (rest from reference TRBV18 and TRBJ1-5): NAGVMQNPRHLVRRRGQEARLRCSPMKGHSHVYWYRQLPEEGLKFMVYLQKENIIDESGMPKERFSAEFPKEGPSILRIQQVVRGDSAAYFCASSPGPYQPQHFGDGTRLSIL.

This chain uses TRBV7-3 with TRBJ2-3; D possibly corresponds to TRBD2 (5 bases). V dropped 2 bases and J dropped 0 bases, with 12 bases sitting between them. The length of the CDR3 is 16 residues. Germline CDR1 SGHTA, CDR2 FQGTGA. The CDR3 nucleotides are TGTGCCAGCAGCTTACGAAGCGGAGCTAGCACAGATACGCAGTATTTT. Its translation is CASSLRSGASTDTQYF. Based on the CDR3 plus reference TRBV7-3 and TRBJ2-3, the full variable domain is GAGVSQTPSNKVTEKGKYVELRCDPISGHTALYWYRQSLGQGPEFLIYFQGTGAADDSGLPNDRFFAVRPEGSVSTLKIQRTERGDSAVYLCASSLRSGASTDTQYFGPGTRLTVL.

This rearrangement joins TRBV4-2 to TRBJ2-1, with D possibly TRBD2 on 6 matching bases. The CDR3 has 16 amino acids. The V end was cut by 0 bases, the J end by 6 bases, with 15 bases between. CDR1 and CDR2 (germline): LGHNA, YNFKEQ. CDR3 residues: CASSQDEGLSPNEQFF. In nucleotides, the CDR3 is TGTGCCAGCAGCCAAGATGAGGGACTGTCCCCCAATGAGCAGTTCTTC.

Turning to this clone: The same CDR3 also results from other DNA sequences found in this sample. The J gene is TRBJ2-7, the V gene TRBV28, with 7 bases identical to TRBD1. This CDR3 has 14 residues. The V and J ends lost 2 bases and 1 base, in that order; junction bases with no gene match: 2. CDR1 and CDR2 (germline): MDHEN, SYDVKM. For the CDR3, the DNA is TGTGCCAGCAGTTTAGCAGGGGGATCCTACGAGCAGTACTTC. This encodes CASSLAGGSYEQYF. The variable domain in full, completed from reference TRBV28 and TRBJ2-7, reads DVKVTQSSRYLVKRTGEKVFLECVQDMDHENMFWYRQDPGLGLRLIYFSYDVKMKEKGDIPEGYSVSREKKERFSLILESASTNQTSMYLCASSLAGGSYEQYFGPGTRLTVT.

This rearrangement joins TRBV11-2 to TRBJ1-2; a weak D match, TRBD1 (5 bases). Trimming removed 4 bases at V and 3 bases at J, with 18 bases between. Germline assignment: CDR1 SGHAT and CDR2 FQNNGV. The CDR3 has 16 residues. The CDR3 reads CASSSPGRQPHYGYTF. DNA for the CDR3: TGTGCCAGCAGCTCACCGGGACGTCAACCCCACTATGGCTACACCTTC.

The count of this clone is one. This rearrangement joins TRBV28 to TRBJ1-5; a weak D match, TRBD1 (5 bases). The length of the CDR3 is 12 residues. Trimming cost V 7 bases and J 6 bases, with 10 bases left between them. Germline CDR1 is MDHEN and CDR2 is SYDVKM. In nucleotides, the CDR3 is TGTGCCAGCATTACGGGACTTCAGCCCCAGCATTTT. This codes for CASITGLQPQHF.

The chain employs TRBV5-1 and TRBJ2-5; 7 bases align to TRBD1. The CDR3 sequence is 14 residues long. The V segment lost 4 bases and the J segment 1 base; nucleotides outside the gene matches: 4. The V gene's germline CDR1 is SGHRS and CDR2 YFSETQ. CDR3 sequence reads: CASSPGTVQETQYF. The CDR3, as DNA: TGCGCCAGCAGCCCTGGGACAGTCCAAGAGACCCAGTACTTC.

This chain connects TRBV30 to TRBJ2-1; 8 positions agree with TRBD2. The germline gives CDR1 GTSNPN, CDR2 SVGIG (reference sequence). The junction had 3 bases not matched to a gene; V was cut back by 1 base and J by 1 base. This CDR3 is 15 amino acids long. The CDR3: CAWSEAGGSYNEQFF. In nucleotides, the CDR3 is TGTGCCTGGAGTGAGGCGGGGGGTTCCTACAATGAGCAGTTCTTC.

The chain employs TRBV18 and TRBJ2-3; unclear D gene. Trimming took off 4 bases at V and 0 bases at J, with 8 bases between the two ends. Germline CDR1 reads KGHSH; CDR2 reads LQKENI. CDR3 size: 14 residues. DNA for the CDR3: TGTGCCAGCTCACTACGACAAAGCACAGATACGCAGTATTTT. Residues: CASSLRQSTDTQYF.

The genes are TRBV11-1 and TRBJ1-2; TRBD1 is a possible D gene (6 bases). Trimming pared 4 bases from V and 8 bases from J, leaving 14 bases between. The length of the CDR3 is 13 residues. In germline, CDR1 is SGHAT, CDR2 FQDESV (reference sequence). As DNA, the CDR3 is TGTGCCAGCAGCTCAGGATACAGGGCCGGCTACACCTTC. It specifies CASSSGYRAGYTF.

The chain employs TRBV5-1 and TRBJ2-5; maybe TRBD1 (6 bases). The CDR3 length is 15 residues. Germline CDR1 SGHRS, CDR2 YFSETQ. Trimming stripped 0 bases from V and 1 base from J, with 10 bases between. CDR3 loop: CASSLDTGPQETQYF. The CDR3 DNA follows: TGCGCCAGCAGCTTGGACACAGGGCCCCAAGAGACCCAGTACTTC.

The V gene is TRBV6-6, the J gene TRBJ2-5; tentative D call: TRBD2 (5 bases). The J call is uncertain, as TRBJ2-7 better fits the DNA end. Germline V CDR1 and CDR2: MNHNY, SVGAGI (reference sequence). The CDR3 extends over 15 amino acids. CDR3 amino acids: CASSYSKGGWNEQYF. The CDR3, as DNA: TGTGCCAGCAGTTACTCGAAGGGCGGGTGGAACGAGCAGTACTTC.

This clone appeared a few times. Other DNA variants within this sample encode the same CDR3. J is TRBJ1-1 and V is TRBV7-9, with unresolved D. The CDR3 is 13 residues long. Germline V gene data show CDR1 as SEHNR and CDR2 as FQNEAQ (reference sequence). V was cut by 1 base and J by 4 bases, with 7 bases left in between. CDR3 DNA: TGTGCCAGCAGCTTAGAGGGAGGCACTGAAGCTTTCTTT. Translation: CASSLEGGTEAFF. Complete variable domain (other parts from reference TRBV7-9 and TRBJ1-1): DTGVSQNPRHKITKRGQNVTFRCDPISEHNRLYWYRQTLGQGPEFLTYFQNEAQLEKSRLLSDRFSAERPKGSFSTLEIQRTEQGDSAMYLCASSLEGGTEAFFGQGTRLTVV.

The chain combines TRBV5-1 with TRBJ2-6; 7 bases fit TRBD2. The CDR3 length is 16 residues. Trimming at V came to 4 bases and at J to 0 bases, leaving 4 bases not matched to a gene. Per germline, CDR1 SGHRS and CDR2 YFSETQ. CDR3 nucleotide sequence: TGCGCCAGCAGCCCGGGGGGATACTCTGGGGCCAACGTCCTGACTTTC. This codes for CASSPGGYSGANVLTF.

The rearrangement joins TRBV15 to TRBJ2-2; 11 bases are shared with TRBD2. The germline V gene encodes CDR1 LNHNV and CDR2 YYDKDF (reference sequence). CDR3 length: 18 residues. V trimming: 4 bases; J trimming: 2 bases; junction bases outside the gene matches: 9. DNA of the CDR3: TGTGCCACCAGCACGACCGGGACTAGCGGACTTAACACCGGGGAGCTGTTTTTT. Translating gives CATSTTGTSGLNTGELFF.

The chain uses TRBV5-1 and TRBJ1-1; tentative D call: TRBD1 (6 bases). The germline gives CDR1 SGHRS, CDR2 YFSETQ. Trimming pared 5 bases from V and 3 bases from J, leaving 17 bases between. The CDR3 consists of 15 residues. Here the CDR3 DNA reads TGCGCCAGCAGTCGCCTACAGGGTCGGTACACTGAAGCTTTCTTT. This translates into CASSRLQGRYTEAFF.

Points on this clone: One base separates it from a far larger clone, so it is likely a read error. The chain has TRBV27 and TRBJ2-3; no clear D. This CDR3 has 13 amino acids. Looked up from germline, CDR1 is MNHEY and CDR2 is SMNVEV (reference sequence). The V and J ends lost 2 bases and 2 bases respectively, with 5 bases between them. The CDR3 DNA reads as TGTGCCAGCAGTTTAGCGTTCACAGATACGCAGTATTTT. It codes for CASSLAFTDTQYF.

The J gene is TRBJ2-6, the V gene TRBV7-9; either TRBD1 or TRBD2 may fit D (5 bases each). Trimming took 5 bases from V and 0 from J, leaving 11 bases between them. The CDR3 spans 16 residues. CDR1 and CDR2 (germline): SEHNR, FQNEAQ (reference sequence). In nucleotides, the CDR3 is TGTGCCAGCAGCCCCCGGGGCCACTCTGGGGCCAACGTCCTGACTTTC. Amino acid sequence: CASSPRGHSGANVLTF.

The table lists this clone with a few counts. This chain joins TRBV21-1 and TRBJ2-1; the tabulated D call, TRBD2, remains unverified against the DNA. TRBV21-1 is described as a pseudogene. This CDR3 contains 17 residues. The CDR3 loop reads CASSKVPSGHKEGEQFF. The CDR3, as DNA: TGTGCCAGCAGCAAAGTACCTAGCGGCCATAAGGAGGGTGAGCAGTTCTTC.

V and J are TRBV4-1 and TRBJ2-7; D remains ambiguous. The germline V gene has CDR1 MGHRA and CDR2 YSYEKL. V lost 3 bases, J lost 0 bases, and 18 bases lay in between. CDR3 size: 17 residues. This CDR3 is CASSHPTGLTSSYEQYF. CDR3 DNA: TGCGCCAGCAGCCATCCTACCGGGCTAACTTCCTCCTACGAGCAGTACTTC.

This clone has a single count. The chain joins TRBV28 to TRBJ2-7, with 7 bases lining up with TRBD1. Germline lookup yields CDR1 MDHEN and CDR2 SYDVKM. The CDR3 has 13 residues. The J segment lost 4 bases and the V segment lost 6 bases, leaving 6 bases of the junction unmatched. CDR3 sequence: CASRPQGLYEQYF. The CDR3 DNA sequence: TGTGCCAGCAGACCACAGGGGCTGTACGAGCAGTACTTC. The full variable domain, rest sourced from reference TRBV28 and TRBJ2-7, is DVKVTQSSRYLVKRTGEKVFLECVQDMDHENMFWYRQDPGLGLRLIYFSYDVKMKEKGDIPEGYSVSREKKERFSLILESASTNQTSMYLCASRPQGLYEQYFGPGTRLTVT.

This clone was seen only a few times. The chain joins TRBV27 to TRBJ2-7; maybe TRBD2 (5 bases). The CDR3 spans 14 residues. Per germline, CDR1 MNHEY and CDR2 SMNVEV (reference sequence). The V gene lost 6 bases and the J gene lost 6 bases, with 18 bases spanning the gap. The chain's CDR3 is CASRGGLLGAEQYF. The CDR3 coding sequence is TGTGCCAGCAGAGGAGGTCTCCTCGGAGCCGAGCAGTACTTC.

V usage is TRBV27 and J usage is TRBJ2-1; TRBD1 is a possible D gene (5 bases). This CDR3 is built from 17 residues. Germline loops: CDR1 MNHEY, CDR2 SMNVEV (reference sequence). Trimming took off 8 bases at V and 2 bases at J, with 22 bases between the two ends. This chain's CDR3 is CASCRWQGRSPYNEQFF. CDR3 in DNA: TGTGCCAGCTGTCGGTGGCAGGGTCGGTCGCCCTACAATGAGCAGTTCTTC.